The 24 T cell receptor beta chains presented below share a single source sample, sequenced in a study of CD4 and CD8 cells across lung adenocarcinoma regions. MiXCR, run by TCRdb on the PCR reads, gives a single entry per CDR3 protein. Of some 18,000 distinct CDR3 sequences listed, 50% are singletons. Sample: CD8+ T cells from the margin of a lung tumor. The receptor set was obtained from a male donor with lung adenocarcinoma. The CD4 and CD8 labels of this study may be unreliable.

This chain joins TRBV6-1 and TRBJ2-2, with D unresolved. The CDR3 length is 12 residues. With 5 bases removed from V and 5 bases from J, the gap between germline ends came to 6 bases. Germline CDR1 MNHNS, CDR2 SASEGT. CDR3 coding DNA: TGTGCCAGCAGTCCCCGGACCGGGGAGCTGTTTTTT. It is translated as CASSPRTGELFF.

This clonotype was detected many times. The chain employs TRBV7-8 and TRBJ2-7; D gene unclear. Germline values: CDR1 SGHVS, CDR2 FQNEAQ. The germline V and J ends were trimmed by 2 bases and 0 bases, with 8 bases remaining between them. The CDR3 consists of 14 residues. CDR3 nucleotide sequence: TGTGCCAGCAGCTTACGTGCGGCCTCCTACGAGCAGTACTTC. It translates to CASSLRAASYEQYF.

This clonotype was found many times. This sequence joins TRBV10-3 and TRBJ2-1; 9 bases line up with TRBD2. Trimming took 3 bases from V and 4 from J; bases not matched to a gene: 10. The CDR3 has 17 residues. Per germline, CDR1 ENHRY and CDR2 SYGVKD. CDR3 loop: CAISDPPSGKFYNEQFF. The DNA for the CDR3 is TGTGCCATCAGTGACCCCCCTAGCGGGAAGTTTTACAATGAGCAGTTCTTC.

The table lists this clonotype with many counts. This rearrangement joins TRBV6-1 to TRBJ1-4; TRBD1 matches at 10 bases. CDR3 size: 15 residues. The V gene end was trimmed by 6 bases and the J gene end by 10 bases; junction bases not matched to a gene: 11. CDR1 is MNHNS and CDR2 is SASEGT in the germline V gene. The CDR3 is CASRPPGQGSAKLFF. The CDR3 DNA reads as TGTGCCAGCAGACCCCCGGGACAGGGGTCGGCAAAACTGTTTTTT.

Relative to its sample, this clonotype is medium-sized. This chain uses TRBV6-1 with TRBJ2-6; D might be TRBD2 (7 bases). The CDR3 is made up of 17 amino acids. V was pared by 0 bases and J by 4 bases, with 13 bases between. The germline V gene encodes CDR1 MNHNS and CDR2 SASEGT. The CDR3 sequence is CASSEAGGAGGANVLTF. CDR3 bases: TGTGCCAGCAGTGAAGCGGGGGGGGCGGGGGGGGCCAACGTCCTGACTTTC.

This CDR3 is CASSLGGGRGSYNEQFF. CDR3 nucleotide sequence: TGTGCCAGCAGCTTAGGGGGCGGGAGGGGGTCCTACAATGAGCAGTTCTTC. The chain carries TRBV11-2 and TRBJ2-1, with 9 positions matching TRBD2. Germline-derived CDR1 and CDR2 are SGHAT and FQNNGV. The CDR3 is made up of 17 amino acids. The junction had 5 bases not matched to a gene; V was cut back by 1 base and J by 1 base.

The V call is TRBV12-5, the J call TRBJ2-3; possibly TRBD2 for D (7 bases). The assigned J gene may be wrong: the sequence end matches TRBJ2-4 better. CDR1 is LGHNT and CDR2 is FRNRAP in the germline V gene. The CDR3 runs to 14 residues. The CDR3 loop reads CAMGGVWDKNTQYF. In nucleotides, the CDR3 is TGTGCCATGGGGGGGGTGTGGGACAAAAATACTCAGTACTTC.

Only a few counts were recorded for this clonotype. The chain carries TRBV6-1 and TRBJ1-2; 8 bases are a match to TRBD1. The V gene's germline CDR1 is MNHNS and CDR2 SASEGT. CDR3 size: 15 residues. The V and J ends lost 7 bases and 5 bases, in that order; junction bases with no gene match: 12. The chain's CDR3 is CASIAVRTGNYGYTF. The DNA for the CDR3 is TGTGCCAGCATCGCCGTTAGGACAGGGAATTATGGCTACACCTTC.

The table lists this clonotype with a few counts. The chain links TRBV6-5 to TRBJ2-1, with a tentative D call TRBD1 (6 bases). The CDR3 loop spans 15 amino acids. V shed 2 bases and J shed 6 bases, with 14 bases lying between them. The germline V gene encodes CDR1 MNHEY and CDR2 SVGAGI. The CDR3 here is CASSYRTTGSNEQFF. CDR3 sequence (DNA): TGTGCCAGCAGTTACCGTACCACAGGGAGCAATGAGCAGTTCTTC.

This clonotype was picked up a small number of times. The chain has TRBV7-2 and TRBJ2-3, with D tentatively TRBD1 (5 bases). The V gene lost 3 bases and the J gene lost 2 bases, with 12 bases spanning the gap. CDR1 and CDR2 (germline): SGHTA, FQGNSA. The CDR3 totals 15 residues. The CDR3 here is CASSFRALNTDTQYF. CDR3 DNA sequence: TGTGCCAGCAGCTTCAGGGCCTTAAACACAGATACGCAGTATTTT.

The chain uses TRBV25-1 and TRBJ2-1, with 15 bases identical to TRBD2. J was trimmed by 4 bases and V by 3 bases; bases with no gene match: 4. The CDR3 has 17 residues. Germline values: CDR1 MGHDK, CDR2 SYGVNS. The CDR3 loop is CASSDPGLAGGYNEQFF. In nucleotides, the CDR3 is TGTGCCAGCAGTGATCCGGGACTAGCGGGAGGATACAATGAGCAGTTCTTC.

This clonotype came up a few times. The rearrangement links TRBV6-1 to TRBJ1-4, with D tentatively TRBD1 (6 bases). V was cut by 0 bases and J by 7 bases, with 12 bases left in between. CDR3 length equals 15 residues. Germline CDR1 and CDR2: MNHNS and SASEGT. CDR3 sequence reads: CASSEARGGVEKLFF. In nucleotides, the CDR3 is TGTGCCAGCAGTGAAGCTCGGGGGGGCGTTGAAAAACTGTTTTTT.

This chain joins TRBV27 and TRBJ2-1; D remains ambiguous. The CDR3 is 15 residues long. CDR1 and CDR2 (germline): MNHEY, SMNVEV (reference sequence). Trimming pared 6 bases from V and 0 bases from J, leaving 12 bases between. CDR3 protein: CASSTRGSSYNEQFF. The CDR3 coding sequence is TGTGCCAGCAGCACCCGTGGAAGCTCCTACAATGAGCAGTTCTTC.

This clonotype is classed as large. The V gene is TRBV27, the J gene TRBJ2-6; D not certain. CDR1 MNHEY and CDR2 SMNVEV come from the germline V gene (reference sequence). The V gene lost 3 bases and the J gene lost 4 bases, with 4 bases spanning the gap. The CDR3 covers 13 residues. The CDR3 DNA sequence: TGTGCCAGCAGTTTGACCGGGGCCAACGTCCTGACTTTC. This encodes CASSLTGANVLTF.

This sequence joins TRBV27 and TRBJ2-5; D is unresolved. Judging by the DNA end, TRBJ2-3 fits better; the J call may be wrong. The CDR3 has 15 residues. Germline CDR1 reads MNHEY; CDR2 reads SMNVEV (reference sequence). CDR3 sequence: CASSLNPYLADTQYF. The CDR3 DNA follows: TGTGCCAGCAGTTTAAACCCTTACCTAGCAGATACGCAGTATTTT.

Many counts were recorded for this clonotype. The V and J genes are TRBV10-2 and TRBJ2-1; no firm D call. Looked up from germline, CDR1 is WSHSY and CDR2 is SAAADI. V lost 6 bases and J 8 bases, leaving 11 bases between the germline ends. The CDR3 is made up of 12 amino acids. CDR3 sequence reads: CASRAFLDEQFF. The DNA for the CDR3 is TGCGCCAGCAGGGCCTTCCTTGATGAGCAGTTCTTC.

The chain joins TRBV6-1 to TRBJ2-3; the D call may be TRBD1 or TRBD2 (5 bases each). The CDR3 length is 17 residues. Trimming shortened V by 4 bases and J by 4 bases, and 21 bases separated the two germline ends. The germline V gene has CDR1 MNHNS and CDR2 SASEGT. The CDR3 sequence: CASSGGIGAGNPDTQYF. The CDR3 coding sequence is TGTGCCAGCAGTGGGGGGATCGGGGCGGGTAACCCAGATACGCAGTATTTT.

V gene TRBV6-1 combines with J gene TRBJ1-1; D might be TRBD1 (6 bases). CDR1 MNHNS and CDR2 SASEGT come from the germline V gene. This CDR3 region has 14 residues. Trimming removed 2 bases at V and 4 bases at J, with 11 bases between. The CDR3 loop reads CASSEQGTSTEAFF. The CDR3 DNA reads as TGTGCCAGCAGTGAACAGGGGACAAGCACTGAAGCTTTCTTT.

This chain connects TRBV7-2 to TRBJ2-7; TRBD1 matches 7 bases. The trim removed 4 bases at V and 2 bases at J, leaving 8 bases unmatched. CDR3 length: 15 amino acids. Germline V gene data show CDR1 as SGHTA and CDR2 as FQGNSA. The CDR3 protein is CASSYLGQVTYEQYF. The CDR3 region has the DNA TGTGCCAGCAGCTACCTTGGACAGGTTACCTACGAGCAGTACTTC.

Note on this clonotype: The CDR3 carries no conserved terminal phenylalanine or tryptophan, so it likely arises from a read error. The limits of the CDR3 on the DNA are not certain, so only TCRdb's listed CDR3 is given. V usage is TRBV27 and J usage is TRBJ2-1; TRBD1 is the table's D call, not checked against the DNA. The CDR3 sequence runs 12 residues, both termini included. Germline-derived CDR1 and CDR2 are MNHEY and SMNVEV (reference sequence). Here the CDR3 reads CASRSPYNEQFA.

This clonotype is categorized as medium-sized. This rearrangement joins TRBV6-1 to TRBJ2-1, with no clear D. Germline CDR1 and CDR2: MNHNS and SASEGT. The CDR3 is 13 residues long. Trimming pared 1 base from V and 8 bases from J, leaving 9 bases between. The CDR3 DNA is TGTGCCAGCAGTGAAGGGACCAGCGATGAGCAGTTCTTC. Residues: CASSEGTSDEQFF.

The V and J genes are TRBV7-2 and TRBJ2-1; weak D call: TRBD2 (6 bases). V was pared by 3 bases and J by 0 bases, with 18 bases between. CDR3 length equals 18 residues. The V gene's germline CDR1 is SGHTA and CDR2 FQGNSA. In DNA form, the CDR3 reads TGTGCCAGCAGCTTTTGGCGGGAATCCTACAGCTCCTACAATGAGCAGTTCTTC. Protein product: CASSFWRESYSSYNEQFF.

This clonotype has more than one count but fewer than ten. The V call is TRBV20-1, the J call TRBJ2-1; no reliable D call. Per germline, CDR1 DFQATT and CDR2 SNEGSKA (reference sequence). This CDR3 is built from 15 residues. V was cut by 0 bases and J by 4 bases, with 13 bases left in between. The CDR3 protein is CSARDGSSVYNEQFF. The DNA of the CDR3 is TGCAGTGCTAGAGATGGTTCGTCAGTTTACAATGAGCAGTTCTTC.

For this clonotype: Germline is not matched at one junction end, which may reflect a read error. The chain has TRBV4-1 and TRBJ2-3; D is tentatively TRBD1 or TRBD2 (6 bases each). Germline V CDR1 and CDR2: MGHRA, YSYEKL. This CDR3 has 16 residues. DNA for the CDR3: TGCGCCAGCAGGGGGATGGGGGGCCGAAGCACAGATACGCAGTATTTC. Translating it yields CASRGMGGRSTDTQYF.